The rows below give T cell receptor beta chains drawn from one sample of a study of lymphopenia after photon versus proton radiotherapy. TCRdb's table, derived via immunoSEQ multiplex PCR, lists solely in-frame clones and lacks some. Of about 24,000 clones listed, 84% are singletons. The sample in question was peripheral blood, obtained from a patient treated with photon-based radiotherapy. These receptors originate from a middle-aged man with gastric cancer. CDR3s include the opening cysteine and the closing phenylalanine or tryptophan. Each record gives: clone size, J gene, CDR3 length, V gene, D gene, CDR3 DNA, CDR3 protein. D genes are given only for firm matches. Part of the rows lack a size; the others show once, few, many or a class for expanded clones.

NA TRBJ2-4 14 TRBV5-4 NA TGTGCCAGCAGCTTGAGTCAACAGGGCAACATTCAGTACTTC CASSLSQQGNIQYF
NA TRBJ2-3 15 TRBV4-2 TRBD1 TGTGCCAGCAGCGCTCAGACAGGGAGCACAGATACGCAGTATTTT CASSAQTGSTDTQYF
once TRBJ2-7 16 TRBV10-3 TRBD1 TGTGCCATCAGTGGGGGGACAGGGGGTGCAACCTACGAGCAGTACTTC CAISGGTGGATYEQYF
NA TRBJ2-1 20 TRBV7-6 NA TGTGCCAGCAGCTTAGCCGTAACAGGGTTCGTGTCGCCGGAAAACAATGAGCAGTTCTTC CASSLAVTGFVSPENNEQFF
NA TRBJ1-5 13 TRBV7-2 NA TGTGCCAGCAGCTTTCTCCAGGGACAGCCCCAGCATTTT CASSFLQGQPQHF
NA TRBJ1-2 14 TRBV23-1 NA TGCGCCAGCAGCCCCCGAGGGGGGAACTATGGCTACACCTTC CASSPRGGNYGYTF
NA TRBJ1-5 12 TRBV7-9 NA TGTGCCAGCAGCTTAGATAATCAGCCCCAGCATTTT CASSLDNQPQHF
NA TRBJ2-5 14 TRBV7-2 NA TGTGCCAGCAGCTTTGGGCGGGGAAAAGAGACCCAGTACTTC CASSFGRGKETQYF
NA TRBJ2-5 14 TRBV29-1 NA TGCAGCGTTGAACTGGCAGCTCACCAAGAGACCCAGTACTTC CSVELAAHQETQYF
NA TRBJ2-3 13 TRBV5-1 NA TGCGCCAGCAGCTTGGGGGGGACAGATACGCAGTATTTT CASSLGGTDTQYF
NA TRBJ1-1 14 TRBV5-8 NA TGTGCCAGCAGCTTGGGATCGGTGAACACTGAAGCTTTCTTT CASSLGSVNTEAFF
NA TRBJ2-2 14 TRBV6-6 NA TGTGCCAGCAGTTACTGGGGGTCGTCCGGGGAGCTGTTTTTT CASSYWGSSGELFF
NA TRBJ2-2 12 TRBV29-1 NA TGCAGCGTCCAGGGGGGACCCGGGGAGCTGTTTTTT CSVQGGPGELFF
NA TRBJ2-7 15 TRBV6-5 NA TGTGCCAGCAGTTACTCAGGGGCAGACCCCTACGAGCAGTACTTC CASSYSGADPYEQYF
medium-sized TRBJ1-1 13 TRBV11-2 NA TGTGCCAGCAGCTTAGGTCGGGGCGCTGAAGCTTTCTTT CASSLGRGAEAFF
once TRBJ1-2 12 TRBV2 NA TGTGCCAGCAGCAGCGAAAGAGATGGCTACACCTTC CASSSERDGYTF
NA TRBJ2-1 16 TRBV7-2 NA TGTGCCAGCAGCTTAAGGGTGGCGGGCTCCTACAATGAGCAGTTCTTC CASSLRVAGSYNEQFF
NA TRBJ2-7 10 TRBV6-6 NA TGTGCCAGCGGAATCGGGGAGCAGTACTTC CASGIGEQYF
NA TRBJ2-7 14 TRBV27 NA TGTGCCAGCAGCCTAGGGGGGGCGGAAGGCGAGCAGTACTTC CASSLGGAEGEQYF
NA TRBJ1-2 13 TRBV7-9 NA TGTGCCAGCAGCCCCAGGGCCGGCTATGGCTACACCTTC CASSPRAGYGYTF
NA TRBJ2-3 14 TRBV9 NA TGTGCCAGCCAGAAGTCGGCTAGCACAGATACGCAGTATTTT CASQKSASTDTQYF
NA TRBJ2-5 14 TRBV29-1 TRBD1 TGCAGCGTTGACATCGACAGGGCGAAGGGGACCCAGTACTTC CSVDIDRAKGTQYF
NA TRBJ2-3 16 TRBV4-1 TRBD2 TGCGCCAGCAGACAAGGACTAGCGGGAAGCACAGATACGCAGTATTTT CASRQGLAGSTDTQYF
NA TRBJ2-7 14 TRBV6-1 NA TGTGCCAGCAGTGAGGAGCCCCGGTCCTACGAGCAGTACTTC CASSEEPRSYEQYF
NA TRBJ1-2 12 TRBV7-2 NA TGTGCCAGCAGCTTAGCCACGGGCCGAGTGCCCTTC CASSLATGRVPF
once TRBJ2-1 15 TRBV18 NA TGTGCCAGCTCACCACCTATAACTGAGAACAATGAGCAGTTCTTC CASSPPITENNEQFF
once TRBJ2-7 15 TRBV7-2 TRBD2 TGTGCCAGCAGCTGGAGGACTAGCGGGGGGCGCGAGCAGTACTTC CASSWRTSGGREQYF
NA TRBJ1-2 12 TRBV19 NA TGTGCCAGTAATAAGGACGGCTATGGCTACACCTTC CASNKDGYGYTF
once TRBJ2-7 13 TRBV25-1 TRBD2 TGTGCCAGTGAGGGGACTAGCGTCCACGAGCAGTACTTC CASEGTSVHEQYF
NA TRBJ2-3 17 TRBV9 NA TGTGCCAGCAGCGCCGCGTCACCGGGGGCCTTGGAGGATACGCAGTATTTT CASSAASPGALEDTQYF
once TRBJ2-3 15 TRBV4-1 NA TGCGCCAGCAGCCACCCGCCCGGCAGCACAGATACGCAGTATTTT CASSHPPGSTDTQYF
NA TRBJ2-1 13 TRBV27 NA TGTGCCAGCAGTTTACAGGGTTCCAATGAGCAGTTCTTC CASSLQGSNEQFF
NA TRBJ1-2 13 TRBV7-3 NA TGTGCCAGCAGCGGTATGGCGAACTATGGCTACACCTTC CASSGMANYGYTF
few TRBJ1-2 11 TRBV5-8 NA TGTGCCAGCAGCTTAACAGGCGACTACACCTTC CASSLTGDYTF
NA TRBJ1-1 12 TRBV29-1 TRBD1 TGCAGCGCCTGGACAGGAGGTACTGAAGCTTTCTTT CSAWTGGTEAFF
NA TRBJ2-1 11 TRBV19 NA TGTGCCAGTAGTACTTTCTATGAGCAGTTCTTC CASSTFYEQFF
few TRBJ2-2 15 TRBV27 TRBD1 TGTGCCAGCAGTTTATGGGACAGGGGTGCCGGGGAGCTGTTTTTT CASSLWDRGAGELFF
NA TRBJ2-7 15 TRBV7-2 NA TGCGCCAGCAGCCAAGATCGGCGCAGGGGAGGCGAGCAGTACTTC CASSQDRRRGGEQYF
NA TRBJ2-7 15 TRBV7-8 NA TGTGCCAGCAGCTTTTCGGGGGCGGTTAACTACGAGCAGTACTTC CASSFSGAVNYEQYF
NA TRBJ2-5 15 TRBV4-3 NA TGCGCCAGCAGCCAAGACTACCTAGCGTTCGAGACCCAGTACTTC CASSQDYLAFETQYF
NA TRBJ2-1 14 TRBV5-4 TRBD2 TGTGCCAGCAGCGGCGGGGGGGCTTGGAATGAGCAGTTCTTC CASSGGGAWNEQFF
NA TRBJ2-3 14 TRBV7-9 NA TGTGCCAGCAGTCCTGGGGGCGGCACAGATACGCAGTATTTT CASSPGGGTDTQYF
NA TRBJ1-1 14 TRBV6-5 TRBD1 TGTGCCAGCAGTTACTACAGGGGATCCACTGAAGCTTTCTTT CASSYYRGSTEAFF
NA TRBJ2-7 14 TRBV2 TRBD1 TGTGCCAGCAGTCGCCGGACAGGGAAATACGAGCAGTACTTC CASSRRTGKYEQYF
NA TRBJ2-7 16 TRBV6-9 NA TGTGCCAGCAGTTACGAAGGCCAAGCGGGCTCCTACGAGCAGTACTTC CASSYEGQAGSYEQYF
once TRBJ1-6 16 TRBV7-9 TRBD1 TGTGCCAGCAGCTTAGAGCAGGGGGGCCCGGGTTCACCCCTCCACTTT CASSLEQGGPGSPLHF
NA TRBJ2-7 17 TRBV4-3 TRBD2 TGCGCCAGCAGCCAAGCGGCTAGCGGGGTCCCCGGGTACGAGCAGTACTTC CASSQAASGVPGYEQYF